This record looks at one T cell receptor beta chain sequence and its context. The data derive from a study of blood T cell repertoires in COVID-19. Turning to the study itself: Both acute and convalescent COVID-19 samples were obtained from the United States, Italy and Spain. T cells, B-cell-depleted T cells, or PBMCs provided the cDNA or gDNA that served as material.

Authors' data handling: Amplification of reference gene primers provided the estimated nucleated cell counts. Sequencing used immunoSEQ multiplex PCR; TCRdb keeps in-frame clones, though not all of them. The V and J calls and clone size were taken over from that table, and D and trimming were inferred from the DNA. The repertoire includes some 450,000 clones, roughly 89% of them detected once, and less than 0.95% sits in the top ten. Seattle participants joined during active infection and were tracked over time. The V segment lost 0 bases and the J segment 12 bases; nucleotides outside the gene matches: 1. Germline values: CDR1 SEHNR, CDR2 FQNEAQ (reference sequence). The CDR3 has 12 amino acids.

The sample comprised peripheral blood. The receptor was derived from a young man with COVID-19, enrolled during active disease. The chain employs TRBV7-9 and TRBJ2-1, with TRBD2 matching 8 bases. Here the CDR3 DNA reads TGTGCCAGCAGCTTAGCTAGCGGGACGCAGTTCTTC. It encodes CASSLASGTQFF.